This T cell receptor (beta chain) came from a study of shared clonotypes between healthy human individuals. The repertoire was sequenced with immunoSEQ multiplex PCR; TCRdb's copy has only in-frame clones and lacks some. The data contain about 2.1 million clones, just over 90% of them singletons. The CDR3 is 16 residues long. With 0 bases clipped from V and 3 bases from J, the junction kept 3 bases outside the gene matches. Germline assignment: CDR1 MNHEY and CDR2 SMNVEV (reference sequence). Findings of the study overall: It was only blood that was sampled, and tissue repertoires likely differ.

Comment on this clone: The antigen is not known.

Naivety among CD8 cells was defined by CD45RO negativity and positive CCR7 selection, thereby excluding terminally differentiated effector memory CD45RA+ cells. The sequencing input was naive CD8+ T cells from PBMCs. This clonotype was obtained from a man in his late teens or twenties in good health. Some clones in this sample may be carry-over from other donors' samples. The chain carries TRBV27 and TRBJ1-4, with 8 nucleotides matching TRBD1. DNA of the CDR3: TGTGCCAGCAGTTTATCGACAGGGGCTCCTAATGAAAAACTGTTTTTT. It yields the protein CASSLSTGAPNEKLFF. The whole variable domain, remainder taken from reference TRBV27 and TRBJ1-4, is EAQVTQNPRYLITVTGKKLTVTCSQNMNHEYMSWYRQDPGLGLRQIYYSMNVEVTDKGDVPEGYKVSRKEKRNFPLILESPSPNQTSLYFCASSLSTGAPNEKLFFGSGTQLSVL.